This T cell receptor beta chain appears in the sequencing data of a study of OX40 agonist ivuxolimab in advanced cancers. Across the study: Those enrolled were 70% to 85% male, with a mean age of 60 years and ages from about 20 to 85.

Method: immunoSEQ multiplex PCR; TCRdb's copy keeps in-frame clones and lacks some. The sample carries about 14,000 clones, roughly 77% recorded once. Germline assignment: CDR1 ENHRY and CDR2 SYGVKD. V gave up 7 bases and J gave up 8 bases; unmatched junction bases: 13. The CDR3 runs to 15 residues. The receptor was isolated from an adult with an advanced solid tumor such as melanoma, head and neck, liver or kidney cancer. The source was CD4+ or CD8+ T cells sorted from blood, collected in a trial of the OX40 agonist ivuxolimab. The rearrangement links TRBV10-3 to TRBJ2-1; TRBD2 matches 8 bases. CDR3 residues: CAIMGPGTSYDEQFF. The DNA of the CDR3 is TGTGCCATCATGGGCCCCGGGACTAGTTATGATGAGCAGTTCTTC.